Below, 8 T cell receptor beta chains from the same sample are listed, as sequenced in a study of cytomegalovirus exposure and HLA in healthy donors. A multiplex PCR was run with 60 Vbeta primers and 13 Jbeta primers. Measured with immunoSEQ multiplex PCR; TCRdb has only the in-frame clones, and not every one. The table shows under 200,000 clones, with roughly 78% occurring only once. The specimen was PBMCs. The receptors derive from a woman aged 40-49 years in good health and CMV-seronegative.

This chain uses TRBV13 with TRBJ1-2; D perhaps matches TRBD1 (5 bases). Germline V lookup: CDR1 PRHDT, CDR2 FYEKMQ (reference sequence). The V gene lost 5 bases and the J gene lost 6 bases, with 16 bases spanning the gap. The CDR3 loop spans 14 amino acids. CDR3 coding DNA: TGTGCCAGCAGCCCCGGGAAGGGGAGGGATGGCTACACCTTC. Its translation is CASSPGKGRDGYTF.

The chain's CDR3 is CASSRETGGGGNQPQHF. The CDR3 DNA is TGTGCCAGCAGCCGCGAAACAGGGGGCGGGGGCAATCAGCCCCAGCATTTT. This sequence joins TRBV4-2 and TRBJ1-5; 9 bases match TRBD1. V shed 4 bases and J 2 bases; nucleotides not matched to a gene: 9. Germline CDR1 and CDR2: LGHNA and YNFKEQ. The CDR3 totals 17 residues.

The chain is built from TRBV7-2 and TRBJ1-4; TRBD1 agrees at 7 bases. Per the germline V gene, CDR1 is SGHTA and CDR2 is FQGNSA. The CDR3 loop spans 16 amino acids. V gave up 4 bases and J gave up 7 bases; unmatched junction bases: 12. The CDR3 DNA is TGTGCCAGCAGCTCCCCCGACAGGGCGGGAGGTGAAAAACTGTTTTTT. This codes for CASSSPDRAGGEKLFF.

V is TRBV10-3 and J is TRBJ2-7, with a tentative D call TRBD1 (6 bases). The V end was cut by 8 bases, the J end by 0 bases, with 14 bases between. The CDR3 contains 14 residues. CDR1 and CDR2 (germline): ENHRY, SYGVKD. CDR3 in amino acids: CAIQTGASSYEQYF. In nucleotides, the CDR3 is TGTGCCATCCAGACAGGCGCATCCTCCTACGAGCAGTACTTC.

The CDR3 loop is CASSVAGAGGELFF. DNA of the CDR3: TGTGCCAGCAGTGTAGCGGGAGCTGGCGGGGAGCTGTTTTTT. V and J are TRBV6-4 and TRBJ2-2; 9 bases are shared with TRBD2. CDR3 length equals 14 residues. Germline CDR1 MRHNA, CDR2 SNTAGT. Germline trimming cut 4 bases from V and 7 bases from J; bases unmatched to any gene: 4.

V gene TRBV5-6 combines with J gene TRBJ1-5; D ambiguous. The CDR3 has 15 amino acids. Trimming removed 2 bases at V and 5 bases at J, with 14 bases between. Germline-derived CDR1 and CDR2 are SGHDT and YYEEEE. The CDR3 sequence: CASSFGVEVDQPQHF. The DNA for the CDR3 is TGTGCCAGCAGCTTCGGGGTAGAGGTAGATCAGCCCCAGCATTTT.

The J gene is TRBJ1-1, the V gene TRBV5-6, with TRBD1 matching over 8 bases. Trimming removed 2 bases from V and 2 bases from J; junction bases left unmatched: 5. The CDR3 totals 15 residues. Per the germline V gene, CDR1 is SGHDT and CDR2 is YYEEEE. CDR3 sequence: CASSLPTGVNTEAFF. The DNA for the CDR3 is TGTGCCAGCAGCTTACCGACAGGGGTAAACACTGAAGCTTTCTTT.

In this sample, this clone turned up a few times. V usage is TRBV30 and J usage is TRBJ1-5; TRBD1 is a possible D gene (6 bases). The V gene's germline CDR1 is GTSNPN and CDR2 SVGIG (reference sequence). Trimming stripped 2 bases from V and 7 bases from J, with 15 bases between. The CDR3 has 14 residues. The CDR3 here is CAWSSTGLGQPQHF. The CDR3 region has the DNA TGTGCCTGGAGTAGTACAGGGTTGGGACAGCCCCAGCATTTT.